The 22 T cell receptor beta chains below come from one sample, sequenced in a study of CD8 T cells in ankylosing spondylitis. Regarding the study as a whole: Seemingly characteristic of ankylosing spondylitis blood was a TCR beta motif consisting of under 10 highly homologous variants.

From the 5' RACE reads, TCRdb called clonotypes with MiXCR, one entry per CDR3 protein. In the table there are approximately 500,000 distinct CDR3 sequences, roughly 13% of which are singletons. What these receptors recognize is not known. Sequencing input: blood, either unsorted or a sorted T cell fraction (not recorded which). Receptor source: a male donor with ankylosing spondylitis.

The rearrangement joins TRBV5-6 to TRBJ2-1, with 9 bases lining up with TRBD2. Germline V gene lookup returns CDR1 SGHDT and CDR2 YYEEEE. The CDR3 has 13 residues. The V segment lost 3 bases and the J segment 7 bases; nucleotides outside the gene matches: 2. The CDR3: CASSSGLANEQFF. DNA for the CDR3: TGTGCCAGCAGCTCGGGACTAGCAAATGAGCAGTTCTTC.

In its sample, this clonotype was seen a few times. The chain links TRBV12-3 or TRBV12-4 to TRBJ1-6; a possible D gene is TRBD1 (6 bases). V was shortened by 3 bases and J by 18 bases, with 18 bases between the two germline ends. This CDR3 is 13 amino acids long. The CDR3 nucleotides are TGTGCCAGCAGTTTGGGACCCTGGGAGGGACACCACTTT. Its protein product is CASSLGPWEGHHF.

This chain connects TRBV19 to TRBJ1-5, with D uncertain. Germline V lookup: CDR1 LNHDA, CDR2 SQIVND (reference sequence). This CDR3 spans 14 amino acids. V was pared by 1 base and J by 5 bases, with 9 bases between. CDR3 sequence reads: CASSIVGMDQPQHF. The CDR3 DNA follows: TGTGCCAGTAGTATAGTGGGTATGGATCAGCCCCAGCATTTT.

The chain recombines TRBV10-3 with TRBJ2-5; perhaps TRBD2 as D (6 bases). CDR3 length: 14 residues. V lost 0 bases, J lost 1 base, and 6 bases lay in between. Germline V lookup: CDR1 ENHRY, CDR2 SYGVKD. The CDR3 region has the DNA TGTGCCATCAGTGAGTCGGGGGGCCAAGAGACCCAGTACTTC. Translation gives CAISESGGQETQYF.

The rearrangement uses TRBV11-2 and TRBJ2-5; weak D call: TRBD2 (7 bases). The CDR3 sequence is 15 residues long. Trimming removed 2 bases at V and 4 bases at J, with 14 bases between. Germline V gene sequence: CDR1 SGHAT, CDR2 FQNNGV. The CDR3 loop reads CASSLRGGGPETQYF. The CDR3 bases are TGTGCCAGCAGCTTAAGGGGGGGGGGCCCAGAGACCCAGTACTTC.

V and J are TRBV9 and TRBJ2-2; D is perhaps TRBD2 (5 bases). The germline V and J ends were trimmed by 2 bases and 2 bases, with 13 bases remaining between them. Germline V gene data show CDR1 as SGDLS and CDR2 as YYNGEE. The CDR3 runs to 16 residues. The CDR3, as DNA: TGTGCCAGCAGCGTTGGCAGCGGATCAAACACCGGGGAGCTGTTTTTT. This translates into CASSVGSGSNTGELFF.

The CDR3 bases are TGTGCCAGCAGCTTCATAACAGGGGGCGAGACCTACGAGCAGTACTTC. This codes for CASSFITGGETYEQYF. The chain couples TRBV7-8 to TRBJ2-7; 9 bases line up with TRBD1. With 3 bases clipped from V and 2 bases from J, the junction kept 8 bases outside the gene matches. Per germline, CDR1 SGHVS and CDR2 FQNEAQ. The CDR3 contains 16 residues.

In DNA, the CDR3 is TGTGCCAGCAGCTTTTACGGGAGCCCCGCCACCGGTACGCAGTATTTT. Amino acids: CASSFYGSPATGTQYF. The chain has TRBV7-2 and TRBJ2-3; maybe TRBD2 (6 bases). Per the germline V gene, CDR1 is SGHTA and CDR2 is FQGNSA. There are 16 residues in the CDR3. V was shortened by 3 bases and J by 8 bases, with 21 bases between the two germline ends.

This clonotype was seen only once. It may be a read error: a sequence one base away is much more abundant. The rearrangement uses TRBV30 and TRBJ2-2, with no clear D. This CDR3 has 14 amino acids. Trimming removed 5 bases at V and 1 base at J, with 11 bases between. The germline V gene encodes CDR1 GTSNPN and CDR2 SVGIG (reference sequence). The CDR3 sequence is CAWARLVNTGELFF. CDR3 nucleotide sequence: TGTGCCTGGGCTAGACTCGTGAACACCGGGGAGCTGTTTTTT.

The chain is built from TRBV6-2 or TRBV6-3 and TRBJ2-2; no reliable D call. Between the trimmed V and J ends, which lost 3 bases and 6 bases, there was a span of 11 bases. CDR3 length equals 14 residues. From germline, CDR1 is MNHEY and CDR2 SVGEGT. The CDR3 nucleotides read TGTGCCAGCAGTTATATCACGAAAGCCGGGGAGCTGTTTTTT. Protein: CASSYITKAGELFF.

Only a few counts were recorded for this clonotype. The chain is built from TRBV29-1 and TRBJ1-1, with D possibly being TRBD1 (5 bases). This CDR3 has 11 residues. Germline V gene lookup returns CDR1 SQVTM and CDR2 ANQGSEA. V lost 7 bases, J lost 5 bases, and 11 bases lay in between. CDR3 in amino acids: CSAGWGTEAFF. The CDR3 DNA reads TGCAGCGCGGGATGGGGGACTGAAGCTTTCTTT.

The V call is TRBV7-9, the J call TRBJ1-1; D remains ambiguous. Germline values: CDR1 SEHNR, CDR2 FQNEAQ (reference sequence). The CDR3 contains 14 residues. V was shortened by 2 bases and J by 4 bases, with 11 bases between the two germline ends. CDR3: CASSLSGSSTEAFF. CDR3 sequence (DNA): TGTGCCAGCAGCTTATCCGGGTCGAGCACTGAAGCTTTCTTT.

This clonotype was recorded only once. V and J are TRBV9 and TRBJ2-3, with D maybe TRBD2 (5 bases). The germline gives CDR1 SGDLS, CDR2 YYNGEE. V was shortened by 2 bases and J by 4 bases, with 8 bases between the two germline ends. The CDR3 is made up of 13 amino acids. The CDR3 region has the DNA TGTGCCAGCAGCGTTGATAGCGCAGATACGCAGTATTTT. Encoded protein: CASSVDSADTQYF.

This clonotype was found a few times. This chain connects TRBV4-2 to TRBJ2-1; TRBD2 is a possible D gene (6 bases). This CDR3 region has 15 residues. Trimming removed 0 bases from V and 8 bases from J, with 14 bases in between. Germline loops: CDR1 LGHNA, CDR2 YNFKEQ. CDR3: CASSQEGDWGDEQFF. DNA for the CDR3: TGTGCCAGCAGCCAAGAAGGAGACTGGGGGGATGAGCAGTTCTTC.

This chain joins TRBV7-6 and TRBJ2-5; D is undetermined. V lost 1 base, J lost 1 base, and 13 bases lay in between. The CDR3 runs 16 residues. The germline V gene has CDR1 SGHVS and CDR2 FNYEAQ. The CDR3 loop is CASSLGGTSSQETQYF. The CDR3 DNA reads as TGTGCCAGCAGCTTAGGAGGTACCAGTTCCCAAGAGACCCAGTACTTC. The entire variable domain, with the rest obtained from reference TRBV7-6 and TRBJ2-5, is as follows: GAGVSQSPRYKVTKRGQDVALRCDPISGHVSLYWYRQALGQGPEFLTYFNYEAQQDKSGLPNDRFSAERPEGSISTLTIQRTEQRDSAMYRCASSLGGTSSQETQYFGPGTRLLVL.

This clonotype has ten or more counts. This CDR3 is CASSPGTSGVTGELFF. The CDR3 DNA sequence: TGTGCCAGCAGTCCGGGGACTAGCGGGGTCACCGGGGAGCTGTTTTTT. The J gene is TRBJ2-2, the V gene TRBV12-3 or TRBV12-4; TRBD2 matches at 13 bases. V lost 5 bases to trimming and J lost 4 bases; unmatched junction nucleotides: 4. The CDR3 consists of 16 residues.

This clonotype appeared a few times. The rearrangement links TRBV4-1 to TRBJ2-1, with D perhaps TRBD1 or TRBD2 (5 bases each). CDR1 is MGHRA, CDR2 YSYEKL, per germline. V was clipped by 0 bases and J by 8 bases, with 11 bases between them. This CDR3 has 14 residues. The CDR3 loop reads CASSQDARDDEQFF. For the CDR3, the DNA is TGCGCCAGCAGCCAAGATGCCAGGGACGATGAGCAGTTCTTC.

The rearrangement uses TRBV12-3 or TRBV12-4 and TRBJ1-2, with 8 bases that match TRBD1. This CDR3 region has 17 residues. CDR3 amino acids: CTFSPGGVGQGSYGYTF. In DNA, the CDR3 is TGTACCTTCAGTCCCGGAGGAGTCGGACAGGGAAGTTATGGCTACACCTTC.

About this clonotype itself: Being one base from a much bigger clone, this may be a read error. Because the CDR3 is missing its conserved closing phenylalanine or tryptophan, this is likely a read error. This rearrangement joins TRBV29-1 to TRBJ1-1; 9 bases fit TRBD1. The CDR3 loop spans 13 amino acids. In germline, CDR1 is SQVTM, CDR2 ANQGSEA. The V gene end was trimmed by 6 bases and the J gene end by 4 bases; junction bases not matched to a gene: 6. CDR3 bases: TGCAGCGTCCTACGACAGGGGGGCACTGAAGCTTTCATT. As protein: CSVLRQGGTEAFI.

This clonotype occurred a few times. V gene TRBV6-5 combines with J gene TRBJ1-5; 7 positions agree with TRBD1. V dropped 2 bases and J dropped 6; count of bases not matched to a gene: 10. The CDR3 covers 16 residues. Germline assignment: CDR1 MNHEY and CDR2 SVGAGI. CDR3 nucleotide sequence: TGTGCCAGCAGTTACGGACGGACAGGTAGAGGTCAGCCCCAGCATTTT. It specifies CASSYGRTGRGQPQHF.

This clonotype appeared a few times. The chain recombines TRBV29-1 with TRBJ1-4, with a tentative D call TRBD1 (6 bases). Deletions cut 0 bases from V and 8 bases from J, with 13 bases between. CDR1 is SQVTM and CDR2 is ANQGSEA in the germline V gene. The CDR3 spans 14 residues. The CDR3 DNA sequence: TGCAGCGTTGAAGAATCAGGGGCTGGGGAAAAACTGTTTTTT. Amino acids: CSVEESGAGEKLFF.

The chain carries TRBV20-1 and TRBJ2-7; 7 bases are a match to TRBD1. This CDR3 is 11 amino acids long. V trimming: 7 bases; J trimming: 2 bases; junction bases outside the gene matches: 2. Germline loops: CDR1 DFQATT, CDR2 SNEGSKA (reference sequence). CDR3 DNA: TGCAGTGTGCAGGGGGCCTACGAGCAGTACTTC. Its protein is CSVQGAYEQYF.